This is a list of T cell receptor beta chains from one sample in a study of PD-1 blockade in classical Hodgkin lymphoma. Generated by immunoSEQ multiplex PCR, the TCRdb table keeps only in-frame clones and is missing some. The repertoire holds under 65,000 clones, 75% to 90% seen once, with 15% in the top ten. The source was peripheral blood mononuclear cells (PBMCs), collected at baseline. The source is a human donor with classical Hodgkin lymphoma. The CDR3 runs from the conserved cysteine through the conserved F or W. The order of the fields is V gene, clone size, D gene, J gene, CDR3 protein, CDR3 DNA. The D gene is left open where the match is weak. Clone size is shown for a subset of rows, as once, few, many or a class of expanded clone.

V gene: TRBV27; clone size: once; D gene: -; J gene: TRBJ1-5; CDR3 protein: CASSVSRNQPQHF; CDR3 DNA: TGTGCCAGCAGTGTGAGTCGCAATCAGCCCCAGCATTTT
V gene: TRBV7-9; clone size: -; D gene: TRBD1; J gene: TRBJ2-3; CDR3 protein: CASSLDRGSTDTQYF; CDR3 DNA: TGTGCCAGCAGCTTAGACAGGGGGAGCACAGATACGCAGTATTTT
V gene: TRBV15; clone size: -; D gene: TRBD2; J gene: TRBJ2-7; CDR3 protein: CATSRDLGSGYEQYF; CDR3 DNA: TGTGCCACCAGCAGAGATTTGGGTAGCGGGTACGAGCAGTACTTC
V gene: TRBV25-1; clone size: -; D gene: -; J gene: TRBJ2-7; CDR3 protein: CASSGGLVYEQYF; CDR3 DNA: TGTGCCAGCAGTGGAGGGCTAGTGTACGAGCAGTACTTC
V gene: TRBV7-9; clone size: once; D gene: -; J gene: TRBJ1-1; CDR3 protein: CASSFGENTEAFF; CDR3 DNA: TGTGCCAGCAGCTTCGGCGAGAACACTGAAGCTTTCTTT
V gene: TRBV6-5; clone size: -; D gene: -; J gene: TRBJ2-2; CDR3 protein: CASSYLLGGTGELFF; CDR3 DNA: TGTGCCAGCAGTTACCTCTTAGGGGGCACCGGGGAGCTGTTTTTT
V gene: TRBV7-9; clone size: -; D gene: TRBD1; J gene: TRBJ1-1; CDR3 protein: CASSYLTGGEEAFF; CDR3 DNA: TGTGCCAGCAGTTACCTGACAGGGGGCGAAGAAGCTTTCTTT
V gene: TRBV12-5; clone size: -; D gene: -; J gene: TRBJ2-3; CDR3 protein: CASGLPSRDHTDTQYF; CDR3 DNA: TGTGCTAGTGGTTTGCCATCTCGGGACCACACAGATACGCAGTATTTT
V gene: TRBV5-3; clone size: -; D gene: -; J gene: TRBJ1-5; CDR3 protein: CARSLVVADRQIQPQHF; CDR3 DNA: TGTGCCAGAAGCTTGGTGGTAGCGGACAGACAAATTCAGCCCCAGCATTTT
V gene: TRBV9; clone size: -; D gene: -; J gene: TRBJ1-4; CDR3 protein: CASSVSGFNEKLFF; CDR3 DNA: TGTGCCAGCAGCGTGTCGGGTTTTAATGAAAAACTGTTTTTT
V gene: TRBV5-4; clone size: -; D gene: TRBD2; J gene: TRBJ2-1; CDR3 protein: CASSSPGTSVSGEQFF; CDR3 DNA: TGTGCCAGCAGCAGCCCAGGGACTAGCGTCTCCGGTGAGCAGTTCTTC
V gene: TRBV5-4; clone size: -; D gene: -; J gene: TRBJ2-7; CDR3 protein: CASSSRSGFLSEQYF; CDR3 DNA: TGTGCCAGCTCCTCTCGGTCGGGGTTTCTGTCCGAGCAGTACTTC
V gene: TRBV5-1; clone size: -; D gene: -; J gene: TRBJ1-6; CDR3 protein: CASSFGAGESYNSPLHF; CDR3 DNA: TGCGCCAGCAGTTTTGGGGCGGGGGAATCCTATAATTCACCCCTCCACTTT
V gene: TRBV5-1; clone size: -; D gene: -; J gene: TRBJ2-4; CDR3 protein: CASTPTTAKNIQYF; CDR3 DNA: TGCGCCAGCACCCCGACAACCGCCAAAAACATTCAGTACTTC
V gene: TRBV15; clone size: -; D gene: -; J gene: TRBJ2-7; CDR3 protein: CATSGTVFSSSYEQYF; CDR3 DNA: TGTGCCACCAGTGGAACCGTGTTCTCAAGCTCCTACGAGCAGTACTTC
V gene: TRBV11-2; clone size: -; D gene: -; J gene: TRBJ1-6; CDR3 protein: CASSLVGAGNSPLHF; CDR3 DNA: TGTGCCAGCAGCTTAGTAGGGGCGGGGAATTCACCCCTCCACTTT
V gene: TRBV9; clone size: once; D gene: -; J gene: TRBJ1-5; CDR3 protein: CASSGGQGKPQHF; CDR3 DNA: TGTGCCAGCAGCGGGGGGCAGGGTAAGCCCCAGCATTTT
V gene: TRBV6-6; clone size: -; D gene: TRBD1; J gene: TRBJ1-2; CDR3 protein: CASSAGTDFYGYTF; CDR3 DNA: TGTGCCAGCAGCGCCGGGACAGACTTCTATGGCTACACCTTC
V gene: TRBV19; clone size: few; D gene: -; J gene: TRBJ1-1; CDR3 protein: CASSGLMNTEAFF; CDR3 DNA: TGTGCCAGTAGCGGATTGATGAACACTGAAGCTTTCTTT
V gene: TRBV4-1; clone size: few; D gene: TRBD1; J gene: TRBJ1-6; CDR3 protein: CASSQLDRDISPLHF; CDR3 DNA: TGCGCCAGCAGCCAACTAGACAGGGACATCTCACCCCTCCACTTT
V gene: TRBV12-5; clone size: -; D gene: -; J gene: TRBJ1-6; CDR3 protein: CASGLRTFRSPLHF; CDR3 DNA: TGTGCTAGTGGTTTACGAACTTTTCGTTCACCCCTCCACTTT
V gene: TRBV7-8; clone size: -; D gene: TRBD1; J gene: TRBJ1-1; CDR3 protein: CASSSQGDTEAFF; CDR3 DNA: TGTGCCAGCAGCTCACAGGGGGACACTGAAGCTTTCTTT
V gene: TRBV28; clone size: -; D gene: -; J gene: TRBJ1-4; CDR3 protein: CASSLGLAWEKLFF; CDR3 DNA: TGTGCCAGCAGCCTAGGACTTGCCTGGGAAAAACTGTTTTTT
V gene: TRBV27; clone size: -; D gene: -; J gene: TRBJ1-2; CDR3 protein: CASSLGTGPYGYTF; CDR3 DNA: TGTGCCAGCAGTCTAGGGACCGGTCCGTATGGCTACACCTTC
V gene: TRBV13; clone size: -; D gene: -; J gene: TRBJ2-2; CDR3 protein: CASSHQTGELFF; CDR3 DNA: TGTGCCAGCAGCCACCAAACCGGGGAGCTGTTTTTT
V gene: TRBV15; clone size: -; D gene: -; J gene: TRBJ1-1; CDR3 protein: CATSGLRNTEAFF; CDR3 DNA: TGTGCCACCAGCGGACTGAGGAACACTGAAGCTTTCTTT
V gene: TRBV4-2; clone size: -; D gene: -; J gene: TRBJ2-7; CDR3 protein: CASSPPGREYEQYF; CDR3 DNA: TGTGCCAGCAGCCCCCCGGGACGAGAATACGAGCAGTACTTC
V gene: TRBV7-3; clone size: -; D gene: -; J gene: TRBJ1-6; CDR3 protein: CASSFQGNNSPLHF; CDR3 DNA: TGTGCCAGCAGCTTTCAGGGGAATAATTCACCCCTCCACTTT
V gene: TRBV4-1; clone size: -; D gene: -; J gene: TRBJ2-7; CDR3 protein: CASSQEETVQSYEQYF; CDR3 DNA: TGCGCCAGCAGCCAAGAGGAAACAGTACAATCCTACGAGCAGTACTTC
V gene: TRBV13; clone size: -; D gene: -; J gene: TRBJ2-1; CDR3 protein: CASSLGQGISYNEQFF; CDR3 DNA: TGTGCCAGCAGCTTAGGGCAGGGGATCTCCTACAATGAGCAGTTCTTC
V gene: TRBV27; clone size: -; D gene: -; J gene: TRBJ1-2; CDR3 protein: CASSFGGETGTNGYTF; CDR3 DNA: TGTGCCAGCAGTTTTGGGGGAGAAACAGGGACAAATGGCTACACCTTC
V gene: TRBV6-5; clone size: -; D gene: -; J gene: TRBJ1-4; CDR3 protein: CASSYSRQRGEKLFF; CDR3 DNA: TGTGCCAGCAGTTACTCCCGGCAGAGGGGTGAAAAACTGTTTTTT
V gene: TRBV5-4; clone size: -; D gene: -; J gene: TRBJ1-1; CDR3 protein: CASSRDTEAFF; CDR3 DNA: TGTGCCAGCAGCAGGGACACTGAAGCTTTCTTT
V gene: TRBV7-3; clone size: -; D gene: -; J gene: TRBJ2-2; CDR3 protein: CASSPRLFGELFF; CDR3 DNA: TGTGCCAGCAGCCCCCGGCTATTCGGGGAGCTGTTTTTT
V gene: TRBV9; clone size: -; D gene: -; J gene: TRBJ1-2; CDR3 protein: CASSTTSQGNYGYTF; CDR3 DNA: TGTGCCAGCAGCACTACAAGTCAGGGAAACTATGGCTACACCTTC
V gene: TRBV6-6; clone size: -; D gene: -; J gene: TRBJ2-5; CDR3 protein: CASSYEGRGTQYF; CDR3 DNA: TGTGCCAGCAGTTACGAGGGGCGCGGAACCCAGTACTTC
V gene: TRBV27; clone size: -; D gene: -; J gene: TRBJ2-5; CDR3 protein: CASKAGTNQETQYF; CDR3 DNA: TGTGCCAGCAAGGCGGGTACGAACCAAGAGACCCAGTACTTC
V gene: TRBV7-9; clone size: once; D gene: -; J gene: TRBJ2-7; CDR3 protein: CASSGGYYEQYF; CDR3 DNA: TGTGCCTCCAGTGGCGGTTACTACGAGCAGTACTTC
V gene: TRBV7-2; clone size: -; D gene: TRBD1; J gene: TRBJ2-5; CDR3 protein: CASTRDRGETQYF; CDR3 DNA: TGTGCCAGCACCAGGGACAGGGGAGAGACCCAGTACTTC
V gene: TRBV10-1; clone size: once; D gene: TRBD2; J gene: TRBJ2-7; CDR3 protein: CASRNPGLGFLYEQYF; CDR3 DNA: TGCGCCAGCAGAAACCCGGGACTAGGATTCTTGTACGAGCAGTACTTC
V gene: TRBV30; clone size: -; D gene: TRBD1; J gene: TRBJ1-6; CDR3 protein: CAWGTGYAPLHF; CDR3 DNA: TGTGCCTGGGGGACAGGGTATGCACCCCTCCACTTT
V gene: TRBV27; clone size: -; D gene: -; J gene: TRBJ2-3; CDR3 protein: CASRGGNTQYF; CDR3 DNA: TGTGCCAGCAGGGGGGGTAATACGCAGTATTTT
V gene: TRBV5-1; clone size: -; D gene: TRBD1; J gene: TRBJ1-1; CDR3 protein: CASRPGQGIVTEAFF; CDR3 DNA: TGCGCCAGCAGGCCGGGACAGGGTATTGTAACTGAAGCTTTCTTT
V gene: TRBV28; clone size: -; D gene: -; J gene: TRBJ2-3; CDR3 protein: CASSLRAFSTDTQYF; CDR3 DNA: TGTGCCAGCAGTTTACGAGCCTTTAGCACAGATACGCAGTATTTT
V gene: TRBV7-9; clone size: -; D gene: -; J gene: TRBJ2-5; CDR3 protein: CASSLGARQFQETQYF; CDR3 DNA: TGTGCCAGCAGCTTAGGGGCCCGACAGTTCCAAGAGACCCAGTACTTC
V gene: TRBV5-1; clone size: -; D gene: -; J gene: TRBJ2-7; CDR3 protein: CASSLGGSSYEQYF; CDR3 DNA: TGCGCCAGCAGCTTGGGTGGGAGCTCCTACGAGCAGTACTTC
V gene: TRBV19; clone size: -; D gene: -; J gene: TRBJ1-5; CDR3 protein: CASSTYWRLPNQPQHF; CDR3 DNA: TGTGCCAGTAGCACTTACTGGCGCCTCCCAAATCAGCCCCAGCATTTT
V gene: TRBV6-5; clone size: -; D gene: -; J gene: TRBJ1-6; CDR3 protein: CASTRTARNSPLHF; CDR3 DNA: TGTGCCAGCACCCGGACAGCTCGGAATTCACCCCTCCACTTT
V gene: TRBV7-6; clone size: -; D gene: -; J gene: TRBJ2-7; CDR3 protein: CASSFLPFSSYEQYF; CDR3 DNA: TGTGCCAGCAGCTTTTTACCCTTCAGCTCCTACGAGCAGTACTTC
V gene: TRBV6-5; clone size: -; D gene: TRBD1; J gene: TRBJ2-5; CDR3 protein: CASSYRGDRGETQYF; CDR3 DNA: TGTGCCAGCAGTTACCGAGGGGACAGGGGAGAGACCCAGTACTTC
V gene: TRBV18; clone size: -; D gene: TRBD2; J gene: TRBJ2-5; CDR3 protein: CASSLSGGRETQYF; CDR3 DNA: TGTGCCAGCTCCCTAAGCGGGGGCCGAGAGACCCAGTACTTC
V gene: TRBV29-1; clone size: -; D gene: -; J gene: TRBJ1-2; CDR3 protein: CSVEEDPTNYGYTF; CDR3 DNA: TGCAGCGTTGAGGAGGACCCGACTAACTATGGCTACACCTTC
V gene: TRBV5-1; clone size: -; D gene: -; J gene: TRBJ2-7; CDR3 protein: CASSSGAGYEQYF; CDR3 DNA: TGCGCCAGTAGCTCGGGAGCGGGCTACGAGCAGTACTTC
V gene: TRBV6-1; clone size: -; D gene: -; J gene: TRBJ1-2; CDR3 protein: CASTPGTASYGYTF; CDR3 DNA: TGTGCCAGCACTCCAGGAACGGCTAGCTATGGCTACACCTTC